This TCR beta chain appears in the sequencing data of a study of Ad26.COV2.S vaccination and SARS-CoV-2 variants. The study's findings and limits: Using TCR breadth and depth analyses may have led to underestimated total T cell responses.

Using immunoSEQ multiplex PCR, the repertoire was profiled, and TCRdb retains in-frame clones only, with some absent. Here the sample spans 350,000 to 500,000 clones, approximately 87% being singletons. Details on this clone: What it recognizes is unknown.

Specified treatment: about 20 received Ad26.COV2.S at low or high dose, single or two shots; 5 received placebo; per-sample allocation not given. The samples were gathered on day 63 after the first injection of vaccine or placebo. As its vector, the vaccine had Ad26, which expressed Wuhan-strain SARS-CoV-2 spike. V shed 4 bases and J shed 6 bases, with 7 bases lying between them. Germline V gene lookup returns CDR1 SGHTA and CDR2 FQGNSA. The CDR3 spans 13 residues. The sequence derives from a person between 18 and 65 years old who received the Ad26.COV2.S COVID-19 vaccine or a placebo. Sample: peripheral blood, taken in a trial of Ad26.COV2.S vaccine versus placebo. J is TRBJ1-6 and V is TRBV7-2; D not resolved. CDR3 protein: CASSSLGNSPLHF. CDR3 DNA: TGTGCCAGCAGCTCCTTAGGTAATTCACCCCTCCACTTT.